Shown below are 29 T cell receptor beta chains from a single sample sequenced in a study of blood T cells in healthy people across ages. A second roughly 7 to 11 cycle PCR used barcoded and J-beta primers. TCRdb re-analysed the 5' RACE reads in MiXCR, keeping a single row per CDR3 protein. The profile shows roughly 1,500,000 distinct CDR3 sequences, around 36% of them singletons. What was sequenced was blood. These TCRs come from a woman in her 30s in good health.

A few counts support this clonotype. The V call is TRBV20-1, the J call TRBJ2-5, with D tentatively TRBD1 or TRBD2 (7 bases each). Germline CDR1 and CDR2: DFQATT and SNEGSKA (reference sequence). V was trimmed by 6 bases and J by 2 bases, leaving 22 bases between them. This CDR3 is built from 16 residues. CDR3 DNA sequence: TGCAGTGCAACCGCAGGGGGGGGCGGGGAACAAGAGACCCAGTACTTC. Amino acids: CSATAGGGGEQETQYF.

The V gene is TRBV7-9, the J gene TRBJ1-4, with D possibly TRBD1 on 6 matching bases. The CDR3 is 15 residues long. Germline lookup yields CDR1 SEHNR and CDR2 FQNEAQ (reference sequence). Trimming took off 5 bases at V and 8 bases at J, with 18 bases between the two ends. The CDR3 coding sequence is TGTGCCAGCAGCAAGGGGGACGGACGAGGGGAAAAACTGTTTTTT. Translated: CASSKGDGRGEKLFF.

This clonotype appeared a few times. The chain is built from TRBV7-8 and TRBJ1-4; unclear D gene. CDR3 length equals 14 residues. V was trimmed by 5 bases and J by 3 bases, leaving 10 bases between them. CDR1 is SGHVS and CDR2 is FQNEAQ in the germline V gene. CDR3 amino acids: CASSPPSANEKLFF. The CDR3 coding sequence is TGTGCCAGCAGCCCTCCCTCGGCTAATGAAAAACTGTTTTTT. Based on the CDR3 plus reference TRBV7-8 and TRBJ1-4, the full variable domain is GAGVSQSPRYKVAKRGQDVALRCDPISGHVSLFWYQQALGQGPEFLTYFQNEAQLDKSGLPSDRFFAERPEGSVSTLKIQRTQQEDSAVYLCASSPPSANEKLFFGSGTQLSVL.

The gene calls are TRBV28 and TRBJ2-2; D might be TRBD2 (6 bases). Per germline, CDR1 MDHEN and CDR2 SYDVKM. The CDR3 spans 14 residues. V shed 10 bases and J shed 6 bases, with 18 bases lying between them. CDR3 protein: CATGRDSGPGELFF. The DNA of the CDR3 is TGTGCCACCGGTAGGGACTCTGGTCCCGGGGAGCTGTTTTTT.

The rearrangement joins TRBV4-2 to TRBJ1-4; unclear D gene. Germline-derived CDR1 and CDR2 are LGHNA and YNFKEQ. With 0 bases removed from V and 10 bases from J, the gap between germline ends came to 12 bases. The CDR3 has 14 amino acids. CDR3 sequence: CASSQDQASGKLFF. The CDR3, as DNA: TGTGCCAGCAGCCAAGATCAGGCTAGTGGAAAACTGTTTTTT.

This chain joins TRBV20-1 and TRBJ1-6; 7 bases are a match to TRBD1. Germline V gene sequence: CDR1 DFQATT, CDR2 SNEGSKA (reference sequence). This CDR3 is built from 13 residues. Unmatched junction bases numbered 7, after V lost 5 bases and J lost 9 bases. CDR3 region: CSAARDSGSPLHF. The CDR3 DNA follows: TGCAGTGCTGCCCGGGACAGCGGTTCACCCCTCCACTTT.

The rearrangement links TRBV11-2 to TRBJ2-5; 9 bases match TRBD2. V shed 5 bases and J 5 bases; nucleotides not matched to a gene: 12. CDR3 length equals 16 residues. Germline V gene lookup returns CDR1 SGHAT and CDR2 FQNNGV. CDR3 sequence: CASSRSLSGSGETQYF. The CDR3 DNA sequence: TGTGCCAGCAGCCGGTCCCTTAGCGGGAGCGGGGAGACCCAGTACTTC.

A remark on this clonotype: One base away lies a much larger clone, so this may be a sequencing read error. The chain employs TRBV9 and TRBJ2-5; 10 bases agree with TRBD1. CDR3 length equals 16 residues. Germline V gives CDR1 SGDLS, CDR2 YYNGEE. With V trimmed by 0 bases and J by 11 bases, 13 bases remained unmatched. CDR3 sequence reads: CASSVGSGTGAYKQYF. The CDR3, as DNA: TGTGCCAGCAGCGTAGGTTCGGGGACAGGGGCCTACAAGCAGTACTTC.

This chain joins TRBV20-1 and TRBJ2-1; D tentatively fits TRBD1 or TRBD2 (6 bases each). Trimming pared 5 bases from V and 6 bases from J, leaving 20 bases between. The CDR3 runs to 15 residues. Germline V gives CDR1 DFQATT, CDR2 SNEGSKA (reference sequence). The CDR3: CSALFRRRGSNEQFF. Here the CDR3 DNA reads TGCAGTGCTCTATTTCGGCGGAGGGGGAGCAATGAGCAGTTCTTC.

The genes are TRBV28 and TRBJ2-5, with D maybe TRBD1 (5 bases). The J call could be wrong; TRBJ2-7 is a better fit for the DNA end. Per the germline V gene, CDR1 is MDHEN and CDR2 is SYDVKM. This CDR3 is 14 amino acids long. In nucleotides, the CDR3 is TGTGCCAGCAGTCCGCGGACACAGTTCAACGAGCAGTACTTC. Residues: CASSPRTQFNEQYF.

J is TRBJ1-2 and V is TRBV20-1, with D perhaps TRBD1 (5 bases). The CDR3 loop spans 15 amino acids. The germline gives CDR1 DFQATT, CDR2 SNEGSKA (reference sequence). Trimming shortened V by 0 bases and J by 2 bases, and 13 bases separated the two germline ends. CDR3 coding DNA: TGCAGTGCTAGAGAAAACCTCCGACAGAACTATGGCTACACCTTC. It specifies CSARENLRQNYGYTF.

V and J are TRBV20-1 and TRBJ1-2; D call uncertain. V dropped 2 bases and J dropped 0 bases, with 10 bases sitting between them. CDR1 is DFQATT, CDR2 SNEGSKA, per germline (reference sequence). The length of the CDR3 is 14 residues. The CDR3 DNA reads as TGCAGTGCTAGACTCGGAACGCCTAACTATGGCTACACCTTC. Amino acid sequence: CSARLGTPNYGYTF.

This clonotype was picked up a small number of times. This chain uses TRBV5-5 with TRBJ1-4, with 9 bases fitting TRBD1. With 4 bases clipped from V and 8 bases from J, the junction kept 9 bases outside the gene matches. Per germline, CDR1 SGHKS and CDR2 YYEKEE (reference sequence). This CDR3 spans 15 amino acids. In DNA, the CDR3 is TGTGCCAGCAGCGGAAAACAGGGGGCTGAAGAAAAACTGTTTTTT. Protein product: CASSGKQGAEEKLFF.

This clonotype was seen at least ten times. The rearrangement uses TRBV5-5 and TRBJ2-7; TRBD2 matches at 8 bases. Germline CDR1 reads SGHKS; CDR2 reads YYEKEE (reference sequence). The length of the CDR3 is 13 residues. The trim removed 6 bases at V and 2 bases at J, leaving 4 bases unmatched. CDR3 in DNA: TGTGCCAGCACCCCGCGGGGGGCCTACGAGCAGTACTTC. Translation: CASTPRGAYEQYF.

The chain is built from TRBV7-3 and TRBJ2-2; D may be TRBD1 (6 bases). This CDR3 has 17 residues. Trimming took off 5 bases at V and 3 bases at J, with 19 bases between the two ends. CDR1 SGHTA and CDR2 FQGTGA come from the germline V gene. CDR3 sequence: CASSRSGRDTYTGELFF. The CDR3 bases are TGTGCCAGCAGCCGATCCGGCCGGGACACATACACCGGGGAGCTGTTTTTT. The whole variable domain, remainder taken from reference TRBV7-3 and TRBJ2-2, is GAGVSQTPSNKVTEKGKYVELRCDPISGHTALYWYRQSLGQGPEFLIYFQGTGAADDSGLPNDRFFAVRPEGSVSTLKIQRTERGDSAVYLCASSRSGRDTYTGELFFGEGSRLTVL.

In its sample, this clonotype was seen a few times. The chain recombines TRBV6-2 or TRBV6-3 with TRBJ1-2, with D uncertain. Germline V gives CDR1 MNHEY, CDR2 SVGEGT. Trimming left V 7 bases short and J 2 bases short, with 17 bases between. CDR3 length equals 15 residues. The CDR3 DNA reads TGTGCCAGCAAACGAGAGGGCGTCAACAACTATGGCTACACCTTC. Translated: CASKREGVNNYGYTF.

This clonotype was picked up a small number of times. This chain joins TRBV6-6 and TRBJ1-6; no reliable D call. V shed 8 bases and J shed 8 bases, with 13 bases lying between them. Germline lookup yields CDR1 MNHNY and CDR2 SVGAGI (reference sequence). This CDR3 contains 13 residues. In DNA form, the CDR3 reads TGTGCCAGCTTGAGGCGTTTGGATTCACCCCTCCACTTT. It yields the protein CASLRRLDSPLHF.

This clonotype was observed a handful of times. The chain has TRBV5-1 and TRBJ2-1; weak D call: TRBD2 (5 bases). Germline assignment: CDR1 SGHRS and CDR2 YFSETQ. CDR3 length: 16 amino acids. The ends were cut back, 0 bases at V and 2 bases at J, with 12 bases in the middle. CDR3 sequence reads: CASSLDAGRPYNEQFF. CDR3 nucleotides: TGCGCCAGCAGCTTGGATGCGGGCCGCCCCTACAATGAGCAGTTCTTC.

The rearrangement joins TRBV18 to TRBJ2-1; D gene ambiguous. Germline V CDR1 and CDR2: KGHSH, LQKENI. CDR3 length: 12 residues. The germline V and J ends were trimmed by 0 bases and 11 bases, with 8 bases remaining between them. The CDR3 DNA reads as TGTGCCAGCTCACCACCAGCTAATAAGCAGTTCTTC. This gives the protein CASSPPANKQFF.

This clonotype was seen ten or more times. The chain combines TRBV28 with TRBJ2-7, with D maybe TRBD1 (6 bases). Germline CDR1 MDHEN, CDR2 SYDVKM. V shed 5 bases and J shed 5 bases, with 25 bases lying between them. This CDR3 spans 17 amino acids. CDR3 DNA: TGTGCCAGCAGTACGGGACACTATTACTATCCGGCCCACGAGCAGTACTTC. Protein sequence: CASSTGHYYYPAHEQYF.

This clonotype was seen more than once but under ten times. V usage is TRBV27 and J usage is TRBJ2-1; TRBD2 matches 8 bases. CDR1 is MNHEY and CDR2 is SMNVEV in the germline V gene (reference sequence). The V and J ends lost 3 bases and 0 bases, in that order; junction bases with no gene match: 7. The CDR3 extends over 17 amino acids. CDR3 nucleotides: TGTGCCAGCAGTTTCGGGAGCGGGAGTATCTCCTACAATGAGCAGTTCTTC. This sequence encodes CASSFGSGSISYNEQFF.

The chain has TRBV20-1 and TRBJ2-1; 7 positions match TRBD2. The ends lost 3 bases at V and 2 bases at J; junction bases unmatched: 4. The germline CDR1 and CDR2 sequences are DFQATT and SNEGSKA (reference sequence). This CDR3 region has 14 residues. Written as DNA, the CDR3 is TGCAGTGCTAGGCGGGGGAGGGCCTACAATGAGCAGTTCTTC. Translation gives CSARRGRAYNEQFF.

This sequence joins TRBV5-6 and TRBJ2-5, with D unclear. CDR3 length equals 13 residues. Trimming cost V 3 bases and J 1 base, with 7 bases left between them. From germline, CDR1 is SGHDT and CDR2 YYEEEE. The CDR3 is CASSWRFQETQYF. DNA for the CDR3: TGTGCCAGCAGCTGGCGATTCCAAGAGACCCAGTACTTC. Variable domain in full (rest from reference TRBV5-6 and TRBJ2-5): DAGVTQSPTHLIKTRGQQVTLRCSPKSGHDTVSWYQQALGQGPQFIFQYYEEEERQRGNFPDRFSGHQFPNYSSELNVNALLLGDSALYLCASSWRFQETQYFGPGTRLLVL.

Ten or more counts support this clonotype. This rearrangement joins TRBV29-1 to TRBJ2-1, with a weak D call TRBD2 (5 bases). The germline CDR1 and CDR2 sequences are SQVTM and ANQGSEA. Trimming pared 7 bases from V and 0 bases from J, leaving 13 bases between. This CDR3 has 14 amino acids. CDR3 coding DNA: TGCAGCGCCGGAGCGGAGTTCTCCTACAATGAGCAGTTCTTC. Protein product: CSAGAEFSYNEQFF.

The chain recombines TRBV5-5 with TRBJ2-1; the match to TRBD1 covers 8 bases. The CDR3 has 14 amino acids. Germline CDR1 is SGHKS and CDR2 is YYEKEE (reference sequence). The ends lost 4 bases at V and 8 bases at J; junction bases unmatched: 8. This CDR3 is CASSPRTGFDEQFF. The CDR3 DNA reads as TGTGCCAGCAGCCCGAGGACAGGGTTCGATGAGCAGTTCTTC.

This clonotype was detected only a few times. The V and J genes are TRBV18 and TRBJ1-1, with 8 bases aligning to TRBD1. The length of the CDR3 is 17 residues. The germline CDR1 and CDR2 sequences are KGHSH and LQKENI. The ends lost 3 bases at V and 0 bases at J; junction bases unmatched: 9. CDR3 sequence (DNA): TGTGCCAGCTCACCCGGACAGGGAATCCCAATGAACACTGAAGCTTTCTTT. This codes for CASSPGQGIPMNTEAFF.

The genes are TRBV4-2 and TRBJ2-1, with 9 bases that match TRBD2. The ends lost 4 bases at V and 9 bases at J; junction bases unmatched: 4. The CDR3 is 13 residues long. The germline gives CDR1 LGHNA, CDR2 YNFKEQ. The CDR3 sequence is CASSREAGGEQFF. The DNA for the CDR3 is TGTGCCAGCAGCCGGGAAGCGGGAGGTGAGCAGTTCTTC.

This clonotype was seen a handful of times. The chain carries TRBV6-1 and TRBJ2-7; D possibly matches TRBD1 or TRBD2 (6 bases each). V lost 2 bases and J 1 base, leaving 12 bases between the germline ends. Per germline, CDR1 MNHNS and CDR2 SASEGT. This CDR3 spans 15 amino acids. CDR3 in amino acids: CASSERGDRSYEQYF. In DNA form, the CDR3 reads TGTGCCAGCAGTGAAAGGGGGGACCGTTCCTACGAGCAGTACTTC.

This clonotype was counted only a few times. CDR3 sequence: CSASVGGGELFF. The CDR3 nucleotides are TGCAGTGCTAGCGTAGGGGGCGGGGAGCTGTTTTTT. This chain links TRBV20-1 with TRBJ2-2; D is perhaps TRBD1 (6 bases). The CDR3 is made up of 12 amino acids. Per the germline V gene, CDR1 is DFQATT and CDR2 is SNEGSKA (reference sequence). The V gene lost 3 bases and the J gene lost 7 bases, with 9 bases spanning the gap.